This passage covers 11 T cell receptor beta chains from one sample sequenced in a study of cytomegalovirus exposure and HLA in healthy donors. The primer mix had 60 Vbeta and 13 Jbeta primers. Sequenced by immunoSEQ multiplex PCR; TCRdb stores in-frame clones only, minus some. The sample data list over 100,000 clones. Sequenced input: PBMCs. These receptors were collected from a woman between 40 and 55 years old in good health and CMV-seropositive.

V is TRBV20-1 and J is TRBJ2-1; D uncertain. CDR1 DFQATT and CDR2 SNEGSKA come from the germline V gene (reference sequence). V was shortened by 6 bases and J by 5 bases, with 8 bases between the two germline ends. The CDR3 spans 11 residues. For the CDR3, the DNA is TGCAGTGCGCCGAGAGACAATGAGCAGTTCTTC. This gives the protein CSAPRDNEQFF.

The V and J genes are TRBV19 and TRBJ2-3, with no clear D. Between the trimmed V and J ends, which lost 2 bases and 2 bases, there was a span of 5 bases. CDR1 is LNHDA, CDR2 SQIVND, per germline (reference sequence). The CDR3 has 13 residues. CDR3 DNA sequence: TGTGCCAGTAGTATACTAGACACAGATACGCAGTATTTT. It yields the protein CASSILDTDTQYF.

The chain uses TRBV2 and TRBJ2-7, with D possibly being TRBD1 (6 bases). Looked up from germline, CDR1 is SNHLY and CDR2 is FYNNEI. The CDR3 loop spans 14 amino acids. V shed 7 bases and J shed 0 bases, with 13 bases lying between them. The DNA of the CDR3 is TGTGCCAGCACCACTGACAGGTACTCCTACGAGCAGTACTTC. Its protein is CASTTDRYSYEQYF.

The chain has TRBV7-9 and TRBJ1-5, with 7 bases identical to TRBD1. With V trimmed by 3 bases and J by 0 bases, 5 bases remained unmatched. The CDR3 is 16 amino acids. The V gene's germline CDR1 is SEHNR and CDR2 FQNEAQ (reference sequence). CDR3 in amino acids: CASSFGQVVSNQPQHF. The CDR3 DNA reads as TGTGCCAGCAGCTTCGGACAGGTTGTTAGCAATCAGCCCCAGCATTTT.

This chain links TRBV6-1 with TRBJ2-4; D remains ambiguous. The CDR3 runs to 16 residues. Trimming shortened V by 2 bases and J by 1 base, and 12 bases separated the two germline ends. Germline V CDR1 and CDR2: MNHNS, SASEGT. The CDR3 loop reads CASSELGSVAKNIQYF. The CDR3 DNA is TGTGCCAGCAGTGAATTGGGCAGTGTTGCCAAAAACATTCAGTACTTC.

The V call is TRBV6-4, the J call TRBJ2-3; TRBD1 aligns across 10 bases. Germline V gene data show CDR1 as MRHNA and CDR2 as SNTAGT. The V gene end was trimmed by 4 bases and the J gene end by 1 base; junction bases not matched to a gene: 2. CDR3 length: 15 residues. This CDR3 is CASSAGTGGTDTQYF. The CDR3 region has the DNA TGTGCCAGCAGTGCCGGGACAGGGGGCACAGATACGCAGTATTTT.

The chain couples TRBV5-5 to TRBJ1-1; D is perhaps TRBD1 (5 bases). The germline gives CDR1 SGHKS, CDR2 YYEKEE (reference sequence). This CDR3 has 12 residues. V was clipped by 4 bases and J by 6 bases, with 10 bases between them. The DNA for the CDR3 is TGTGCCAGCAGCCTTCGGGGGTCTGAAGCTTTCTTT. Translation gives CASSLRGSEAFF.

The chain joins TRBV6-5 to TRBJ2-3; 10 bases map to TRBD2. Germline loops: CDR1 MNHEY, CDR2 SVGAGI. With V trimmed by 6 bases and J by 3 bases, 6 bases remained unmatched. This CDR3 contains 15 residues. The CDR3 nucleotides are TGTGCCAGCAGCCCCCTAGCGGGAGTAACAGATACGCAGTATTTT. Translating it yields CASSPLAGVTDTQYF.

The V gene is TRBV7-3, the J gene TRBJ2-1, with 7 bases aligning to TRBD2. Germline CDR1 reads SGHTA; CDR2 reads FQGTGA. The CDR3 spans 13 residues. With 5 bases clipped from V and 5 bases from J, the junction kept 3 bases outside the gene matches. CDR3 DNA: TGTGCCAGCAGCCCGGGACTAAACAATGAGCAGTTCTTC. Protein: CASSPGLNNEQFF.

The chain recombines TRBV7-8 with TRBJ2-7; 12 bases fit TRBD2. This CDR3 spans 16 amino acids. The germline V gene encodes CDR1 SGHVS and CDR2 FQNEAQ. V shed 5 bases, J shed 4 bases, and the junction held 9 bases outside the gene matches. The CDR3 DNA reads TGTGCCAGCAGCCCACGGACTAGCGGGACGCTGTACGAGCAGTACTTC. The encoded protein is CASSPRTSGTLYEQYF.

J is TRBJ2-7 and V is TRBV19; possible D gene TRBD1, 6 bases. This CDR3 region has 15 residues. CDR1 and CDR2 (germline): LNHDA, SQIVND (reference sequence). V was pared by 6 bases and J by 1 base, with 16 bases between. CDR3: CASRELGDKSYEQYF. CDR3 bases: TGTGCCAGTAGGGAATTAGGGGACAAATCCTACGAGCAGTACTTC.